These T cell receptor beta chains were read from a single sample in a study of radiation and T cells in renal cell carcinoma. This table comes from immunoSEQ multiplex PCR, and its TCRdb copy is limited to in-frame clones, with some not included. The sample consists of tens of thousands of clones, over 70% of them appearing once. This sample comprised blood, obtained from a patient whose treatment included radiotherapy and nephrectomy. These receptors all stem from a man in his 60s with renal cell carcinoma. CDR3s include the opening cysteine and the closing phenylalanine or tryptophan. A D gene is named only where the DNA matches it firmly. Clone size, where shown, is once, few, many, or a class for clones that have expanded.

J gene | clone size | D gene | V gene | CDR3 length | CDR3 DNA | CDR3 protein
TRBJ1-1 | - | - | TRBV28 | 13 | TGTGCCAGCAGTTGGGCAGGGGTGACTGAAGCTTTCTTT | CASSWAGVTEAFF
TRBJ2-3 | - | TRBD2 | TRBV5-4 | 15 | TGTGCCAGCTCCTCGGGGGGAACTAGCACAGATACGCAGTATTTT | CASSSGGTSTDTQYF
TRBJ2-1 | - | TRBD2 | TRBV2 | 15 | TGTGCCAGCAGAGCGACTAGCGGGGGAGCGAATGAGCAGTTCTTC | CASRATSGGANEQFF
TRBJ1-2 | once | TRBD1 | TRBV6-5 | 15 | TGTGCCAGCAGTTACGGACAGGGGGCTGGCTATGGCTACACCTTC | CASSYGQGAGYGYTF
TRBJ1-1 | - | - | TRBV6-6 | 16 | TGTGCCAGCACTTCTCGGGTCGCCGGGGAGAACACTGAAGCTTTCTTT | CASTSRVAGENTEAFF
TRBJ1-5 | - | - | TRBV30 | 16 | TGTGCCTGGAGTGTACTGCGAGGGGCAGGGGATCAGCCCCAGCATTTT | CAWSVLRGAGDQPQHF
TRBJ1-6 | - | - | TRBV19 | 16 | TGTGCCAGTAGTATAAAGGTGGCAGGGGAGGGTTCACCCCTCCACTTT | CASSIKVAGEGSPLHF
TRBJ2-3 | few | - | TRBV27 | 14 | TGTGCCAGCAGCGGGACCCTAAGTCCAGATACGCAGTATTTT | CASSGTLSPDTQYF
TRBJ2-1 | - | - | TRBV10-1 | 15 | TGCGCCAGCAGTGAGCCAGGGAGCTCCTACAATGAGCAGTTCTTC | CASSEPGSSYNEQFF
TRBJ1-3 | - | TRBD1 | TRBV5-1 | 16 | TGCGCCAGCAGCCTCGGACAGGCTGTGAGTGGAAACACCATATATTTT | CASSLGQAVSGNTIYF
TRBJ1-1 | - | - | TRBV21-1 | 14 | TGTGCCAGCAGCAATGGCAGGGTGAACACTGAAGCTTTCTTT | CASSNGRVNTEAFF
TRBJ2-2 | once | TRBD2 | TRBV10-3 | 16 | TGTGCCATCAGTGGTGGTAATAGCGGGGCCACCGGGGAGCTGTTTTTT | CAISGGNSGATGELFF
TRBJ1-6 | - | TRBD1 | TRBV18 | 18 | TGTGCCAGCTCACCTTGGCAGGGGGCGTCCTTTTATAATTCACCCCTCCACTTT | CASSPWQGASFYNSPLHF
TRBJ2-1 | - | TRBD2 | TRBV10-3 | 16 | TGTGCCACCGGGACTACCGGGGGGAGCTCCTACAATGAGCAGTTCTTC | CATGTTGGSSYNEQFF
TRBJ1-4 | - | TRBD1 | TRBV29-1 | 12 | TGCAGCGCGGGACAGGGGAGAGAAAAACTGTTTTTT | CSAGQGREKLFF
TRBJ1-1 | - | TRBD1 | TRBV10-3 | 16 | TGTGCCATCAGTGAGTTAAACAGGGGGGGGAACACTGAAGCTTTCTTT | CAISELNRGGNTEAFF
TRBJ2-1 | - | TRBD2 | TRBV15 | 19 | TGTGCCACCAGCAGAGATTGGGGACTAGCGGGGCCCTCTGGTGATGAGCAGTTCTTC | CATSRDWGLAGPSGDEQFF
TRBJ1-2 | - | - | TRBV6-1 | 17 | TGTGCCAGCAGTGAAGTTCACGGACCCCTCACCCGCTATGGCTACACCTTC | CASSEVHGPLTRYGYTF
TRBJ1-1 | - | - | TRBV10-2 | 14 | TGCGCCAGCAGTGATAGCGGGGAGAGCACTGAAGCTTTCTTT | CASSDSGESTEAFF
TRBJ1-5 | - | TRBD1 | TRBV5-1 | 14 | TGCGCCAGCAGCCCGGGACAGGAGAATCAGCCCCAGCATTTT | CASSPGQENQPQHF
TRBJ1-6 | - | - | TRBV5-5 | 16 | TGTGCCAGCAACCCTCCGACTGGGGGTTTAAGGTCACCCCTCCACTTT | CASNPPTGGLRSPLHF
TRBJ1-1 | - | - | TRBV4-2 | 16 | TGTGCCAGCAGCCTAGGGTTGGCGCAGGGCGACACTGAAGCTTTCTTT | CASSLGLAQGDTEAFF
TRBJ1-1 | - | - | TRBV7-2 | 13 | TGTGCCAGCAGCCTAACAGGGAGGACTGAAGCTTTCTTT | CASSLTGRTEAFF
TRBJ1-3 | - | TRBD1 | TRBV18 | 14 | TGTGCCAGCTCACCACCGGGACAGGGAAACACCATATATTTT | CASSPPGQGNTIYF
TRBJ2-1 | - | TRBD2 | TRBV6-6 | 14 | TGTGCCAGCAGTCCGACTAGCGGGAGAGGTGAGCAGTTCTTC | CASSPTSGRGEQFF
TRBJ1-5 | few | - | TRBV19 | 13 | TGTGCCAGTAACCACAACGCCTATCAGCCCCAGCATTTT | CASNHNAYQPQHF
TRBJ2-3 | - | - | TRBV29-1 | 13 | TGCAGCGTTGAGAGGACAGGCACAGATACGCAGTATTTT | CSVERTGTDTQYF
TRBJ1-2 | - | - | TRBV19 | 12 | TGTGCCAGTAGTCGGGGTGTCTATGGCTACACCTTC | CASSRGVYGYTF
TRBJ1-5 | - | - | TRBV7-9 | 16 | TGTGCCAGCAGCTGGGGCCCAGGGGCGGGTGACCAGCCCCAGCATTTT | CASSWGPGAGDQPQHF
TRBJ2-2 | - | - | TRBV6-5 | 15 | TGTGCCAGCAGTTATGAGAGGAGGGAGACCGGGGAGCTGTTTTTT | CASSYERRETGELFF
TRBJ2-2 | - | TRBD2 | TRBV5-1 | 17 | TGCGCCAGCAGACACGGACTAGCGGGAGGTAGCACCGGGGAGCTGTTTTTT | CASRHGLAGGSTGELFF
TRBJ2-1 | - | - | TRBV5-1 | 13 | TGCGCCAGCTGGGAATTAGGTGATCGTGAGCAGTTCTTC | CASWELGDREQFF
TRBJ1-1 | - | - | TRBV30 | 14 | TGTGCCTGGAGGAGAGAGACTTGGGACACTGAAGCTTTCTTT | CAWRRETWDTEAFF
TRBJ2-7 | - | - | TRBV7-2 | 13 | TGTGCCAGCAGCTGGAGCAGCTCCTACGAGCAGTACTTC | CASSWSSSYEQYF
TRBJ1-1 | - | - | TRBV25-1 | 14 | TGTGCCAGCAGAGTAGGGACAACGAACACTGAAGCTTTCTTT | CASRVGTTNTEAFF
TRBJ1-5 | - | - | TRBV7-2 | 15 | TGTGCCAGCAGCCGGGCGGGGGGGAGCAATCAGCCCCAGCATTTT | CASSRAGGSNQPQHF
TRBJ1-4 | - | - | TRBV6-4 | 15 | TGTGCCAGCAGTGACGTGGATGCAACTAATGAAAAACTGTTTTTT | CASSDVDATNEKLFF
TRBJ2-1 | few | TRBD2 | TRBV6-5 | 13 | TGTGCCAGCAGTTACTCGACTAGCGGGGCTTTGTTCTTC | CASSYSTSGALFF
TRBJ1-2 | - | TRBD1 | TRBV19 | 14 | TGTGCCAGTAGTATGAGGGGGCTCGACTATGGCTACACCTTC | CASSMRGLDYGYTF
TRBJ2-6 | once | - | TRBV7-2 | 16 | TGTGCCAGCAGCTTAGGAATGGGCCCTGGGGCCAACGTCCTGACTTTC | CASSLGMGPGANVLTF
TRBJ2-7 | few | - | TRBV5-1 | 14 | TGCGCCAGCAGCCCCAGTGGGAATTACTACGAGCAGTACTTC | CASSPSGNYYEQYF